This T cell receptor (beta chain) is from a study of T cells in Graves' hyperthyroidism and ophthalmopathy. Study in general: At the time of initial diagnosis and before any treatment, peripheral blood was collected.

Germline assignment: CDR1 SGHTA and CDR2 FQGTGA. Trimming removed 4 bases from V and 2 bases from J, with 15 bases in between. This CDR3 comprises 16 residues. Findings and limits, study-wide: Ophthalmopathy stood apart from stable hyperthyroidism in a 13 V-J model.

A NOSPECS grade of at least 4, a Clinical Activity Score of at least 3 and duration under 3 months were recorded in ophthalmopathy patients. Researchers amplified the TCR beta CDR3 regions from RNA transcripts. The TCR CDR3 was amplified in a first-round RT-PCR using the HTBI primer set. TCRdb analysed the multiplex PCR reads with MiXCR anew, one entry per CDR3 protein. Here the sample spans over 450,000 distinct CDR3 sequences, about a sixth being singletons. This clonotype was observed many times. Its antigen is as yet unknown. The V and J genes are TRBV7-3 and TRBJ2-1; no clear D. The clonotype comes from a woman aged 18-29 years with Graves' ophthalmopathy. Sequenced material: blood. The CDR3 nucleotides read TGTGCCAGCAGCTCGAGCCCCGGTATAGCCTACAATGAGCAGTTCTTC. Its protein product is CASSSSPGIAYNEQFF.